These 17 T cell receptor beta chains were sequenced from one sample in a study of T cell repertoires in cytomegalovirus infection. Antigens of these TCRs are unknown. TCRdb analysed the reads with MiXCR anew, one entry per CDR3 protein. Of just under 500,000 distinct CDR3 sequences detected, about 33% appear once; the ten largest clones hold 15% to 20%. Material: cultured PBMCs, obtained from culture after CMV antigen stimulation. The receptors stem from a human donor in good health (CMV status not recorded). Some clones in this sample may be carry-over from other donors' samples.

The chain uses TRBV7-9 and TRBJ1-1, with D possibly being TRBD1 (6 bases). CDR1 and CDR2 from the germline V gene are SEHNR and FQNEAQ (reference sequence). Trimming shortened V by 5 bases and J by 8 bases, and 15 bases separated the two germline ends. This CDR3 region has 13 residues. The CDR3 sequence: CASSVQQGGEAFF. CDR3 nucleotides: TGTGCCAGCAGCGTCCAACAGGGTGGGGAAGCTTTCTTT.

This clonotype was seen a single time. This sequence joins TRBV28 and TRBJ2-5, with D tentatively TRBD2 (5 bases). Germline V gene lookup returns CDR1 MDHEN and CDR2 SYDVKM. Trimming removed 4 bases at V and 3 bases at J, with 15 bases between. The CDR3 is 15 amino acids. CDR3 coding DNA: TGTGCCAGCAGTTCCCACGAAAGCGGAAAAGAGACCCAGTACTTC. Amino acid sequence: CASSSHESGKETQYF. The whole variable domain, filled in from reference TRBV28 and TRBJ2-5, reads DVKVTQSSRYLVKRTGEKVFLECVQDMDHENMFWYRQDPGLGLRLIYFSYDVKMKEKGDIPEGYSVSREKKERFSLILESASTNQTSMYLCASSSHESGKETQYFGPGTRLLVL.

This clonotype was detected only a few times. The chain combines TRBV18 with TRBJ2-7; D uncertain. The CDR3 covers 14 residues. V lost 2 bases and J lost 3, with 11 bases in between. Germline lookup yields CDR1 KGHSH and CDR2 LQKENI. The CDR3 sequence: CASSPIGFYYEQYV. CDR3 DNA: TGTGCCAGCTCACCAATCGGATTTTACTACGAGCAGTACGTC.

There are a few counts of this clonotype. The rearrangement joins TRBV6-1 to TRBJ1-4; D is unresolved. V was clipped by 8 bases and J by 3 bases, with 16 bases between them. The CDR3 loop spans 15 amino acids. The germline V gene has CDR1 MNHNS and CDR2 SASEGT. The CDR3 protein is CASAGVGQANEKLFF. CDR3 nucleotides: TGTGCCAGCGCCGGGGTTGGGCAGGCTAATGAAAAACTGTTTTTT.

There are a few counts of this clonotype. The rearrangement links TRBV7-6 to TRBJ2-7; D is possibly TRBD2 (5 bases). The length of the CDR3 is 14 residues. Trimming removed 2 bases from V and 5 bases from J, with 13 bases in between. Looked up from germline, CDR1 is SGHVS and CDR2 is FNYEAQ. CDR3 region: CASSLKPSGHEQYF. The CDR3 DNA sequence: TGTGCCAGCAGCTTAAAGCCGAGCGGCCACGAGCAGTACTTC.

The V and J genes are TRBV7-2 and TRBJ2-1; 9 nucleotides line up with TRBD2. Germline-derived CDR1 and CDR2 are SGHTA and FQGNSA. The CDR3 totals 20 residues. The V segment lost 1 base and the J segment 1 base; nucleotides outside the gene matches: 14. The CDR3: CASSLGGGGGRARSYNEQFF. CDR3 bases: TGTGCCAGCAGCTTAGGGGGGGGGGGCGGGAGGGCCCGGTCCTACAATGAGCAGTTCTTC. Complete variable domain (other parts from reference TRBV7-2 and TRBJ2-1): GAGVSQSPSNKVTEKGKDVELRCDPISGHTALYWYRQSLGQGLEFLIYFQGNSAPDKSGLPSDRFSAERTGGSVSTLTIQRTQQEDSAVYLCASSLGGGGGRARSYNEQFFGPGTRLTVL.

This clonotype was seen many times. This sequence joins TRBV20-1 and TRBJ1-2; possibly TRBD1 for D (5 bases). Trimming shortened V by 3 bases and J by 3 bases, and 14 bases separated the two germline ends. This CDR3 region has 14 residues. Germline V CDR1 and CDR2: DFQATT, SNEGSKA (reference sequence). The CDR3 bases are TGCAGTGCTAGTGAACGACAGATAGACTATGGCTACACCTTC. Its translation: CSASERQIDYGYTF.

This clonotype was detected ten times or more. V usage is TRBV7-8 and J usage is TRBJ2-2; possibly TRBD2 for D (5 bases). Germline CDR1 is SGHVS and CDR2 is FQNEAQ. V was pared by 9 bases and J by 5 bases, with 13 bases between. This CDR3 region has 13 residues. CDR3 DNA sequence: TGTGCCAGTTTAGTGGGAGTTACCGGGGAGCTGTTTTTT. Its protein product is CASLVGVTGELFF.

This chain links TRBV6-5 with TRBJ2-7, with D possibly TRBD2 on 7 matching bases. The ends were cut back, 6 bases at V and 1 base at J, with 13 bases in the middle. Germline-derived CDR1 and CDR2 are MNHEY and SVGAGI. The CDR3 totals 14 residues. CDR3 sequence reads: CASSRGALSYEQYV. CDR3 nucleotides: TGTGCCAGCAGCCGGGGGGCCCTATCCTACGAGCAGTACGTC.

The chain links TRBV4-2 to TRBJ2-1; 11 bases agree with TRBD2. This CDR3 spans 16 amino acids. The J segment lost 4 bases and the V segment lost 0 bases, leaving 2 bases of the junction unmatched. The V gene's germline CDR1 is LGHNA and CDR2 YNFKEQ. Here the CDR3 reads CASSQDGTSGYNEQFF. The CDR3 nucleotides read TGTGCCAGCAGCCAAGATGGGACTAGCGGATACAATGAGCAGTTCTTC.

This clonotype came up a few times. The CDR3: CASSLSGKSTGWNGYTF. The DNA for the CDR3 is TGTGCCAGCAGTTTATCGGGAAAATCGACAGGGTGGAATGGCTACACCTTC. The chain combines TRBV27 with TRBJ1-2, with TRBD1 matching over 7 bases. From germline, CDR1 is MNHEY and CDR2 SMNVEV (reference sequence). The CDR3 loop spans 17 amino acids. V lost 0 bases and J lost 6; bases outside the gene matches: 13.

This clonotype has just a few counts. The chain employs TRBV29-1 and TRBJ2-1; TRBD2 matches 7 bases. The length of the CDR3 is 14 residues. Germline-derived CDR1 and CDR2 are SQVTM and ANQGSEA. Trimming at V came to 6 bases and at J to 2 bases, leaving 7 bases not matched to a gene. The CDR3 loop reads CSVDPSGAYNEQFF. CDR3 nucleotide sequence: TGCAGCGTCGACCCTAGCGGAGCCTACAATGAGCAGTTCTTC.

This clonotype was picked up a small number of times. The chain joins TRBV7-3 to TRBJ1-1; maybe TRBD1 (5 bases). The germline gives CDR1 SGHTA, CDR2 FQGTGA. Trimming removed 3 bases at V and 2 bases at J, with 13 bases between. This CDR3 region has 15 residues. CDR3 protein: CASSFGRALNTEAFF. CDR3 DNA sequence: TGTGCCAGCAGCTTCGGCAGGGCCCTTAACACTGAAGCTTTCTTT.

This clonotype was observed a few times. This chain links TRBV10-3 with TRBJ1-5; D uncertain. V lost 0 bases and J lost 5, with 8 bases in between. Germline V lookup: CDR1 ENHRY, CDR2 SYGVKD. The CDR3 sequence is 14 residues long. CDR3: CAISESAQDQPQHF. CDR3 bases: TGTGCCATCAGTGAGTCGGCACAAGATCAGCCCCAGCATTTT.

This chain uses TRBV20-1 with TRBJ2-3; TRBD2 aligns across 11 bases. This CDR3 has 14 residues. Germline CDR1 DFQATT, CDR2 SNEGSKA (reference sequence). Germline trimming cut 5 bases from V and 1 base from J; bases unmatched to any gene: 2. CDR3 loop: CSAETSGGTDTQYF. CDR3 DNA: TGCAGTGCTGAGACTAGCGGGGGCACAGATACGCAGTATTTT.

The chain carries TRBV7-9 and TRBJ1-1, with D unclear. Per germline, CDR1 SEHNR and CDR2 FQNEAQ (reference sequence). Trimming left V 2 bases short and J 3 bases short, with 10 bases between. The CDR3 is 14 residues long. This CDR3 reads CASSLKDGDTEAFF. Written as DNA, the CDR3 is TGTGCCAGCAGCTTAAAGGACGGAGACACTGAAGCTTTCTTT.

J is TRBJ2-3 and V is TRBV6-1; TRBD2 agrees at 7 bases. The length of the CDR3 is 15 residues. Germline assignment: CDR1 MNHNS and CDR2 SASEGT. Germline trimming cut 5 bases from V and 4 bases from J; bases unmatched to any gene: 9. DNA for the CDR3: TGTGCCAGCAGTTCCCGAGCGGGATGGTCAGATACGCAGTATTTT. Its translation is CASSSRAGWSDTQYF.